This TCR beta chain was sequenced for a study of shared T cell receptors in the human thymus. Germline V lookup: CDR1 SEHNR, CDR2 FQNEAQ (reference sequence). Between the trimmed V and J ends, which lost 0 bases and 5 bases, there was a span of 13 bases. The CDR3 runs to 15 residues. Sequencing used immunoSEQ multiplex PCR; TCRdb keeps in-frame clones, though not all of them. The sample consists of roughly 700,000 clones, roughly 90% of them appearing once. This sample was also put to use in a study of human thymus T cells. As that report states: Thymic samples were excised during corrective heart operations. Thymic and blood repertoires seemed to favor certain V and J genes. Related research described thymic repertoires that were highly overlapping among unrelated individuals.

Source material: thymocytes. The clonotype was recovered from a boy under two years old with a congenital heart defect. V and J are TRBV7-9 and TRBJ2-5; D is undetermined. CDR3 DNA: TGTGCCAGCAGCTTAGCCGGAGCTAGTTGGGAGACCCAGTACTTC. Amino acids: CASSLAGASWETQYF.